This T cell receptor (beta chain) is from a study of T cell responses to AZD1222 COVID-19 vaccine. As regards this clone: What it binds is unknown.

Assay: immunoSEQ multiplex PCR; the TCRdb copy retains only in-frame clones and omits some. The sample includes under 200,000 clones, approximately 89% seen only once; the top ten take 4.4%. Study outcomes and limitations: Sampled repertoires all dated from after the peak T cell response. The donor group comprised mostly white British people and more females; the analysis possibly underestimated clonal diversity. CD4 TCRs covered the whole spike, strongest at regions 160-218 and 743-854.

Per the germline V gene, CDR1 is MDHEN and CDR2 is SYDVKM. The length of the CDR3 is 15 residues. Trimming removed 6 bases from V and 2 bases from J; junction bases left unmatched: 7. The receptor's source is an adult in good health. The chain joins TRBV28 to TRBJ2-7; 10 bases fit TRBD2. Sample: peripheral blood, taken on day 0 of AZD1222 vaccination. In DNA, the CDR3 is TGTGCCAGCAGCCGAAGACTAGCGGGCACCTACGAGCAGTACTTC. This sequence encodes CASSRRLAGTYEQYF.